Sequencing of this T cell receptor beta chain was carried out in a study of regulatory T cells in long-lasting Graves disease (dated by TCRdb to the early 2020s). General notes on the study: To count as having persistent Graves' disease, a patient had to have received antithyroid drug treatment for over 5 years with TSH receptor autoantibodies remaining persistently positive. On average, persistent Graves' disease patients in the clinical cohort had been on antithyroid drugs for eight to twelve years. The study was registered as a clinical trial and conducted in China. Patients with persistent Graves' disease were compared with patients with newly diagnosed Graves' disease using TCR sequencing and RNA sequencing of peripheral blood. TCR sequencing covered about 13 persistent and roughly 20 newly diagnosed Graves' disease patients, about 35 samples in total.

Summary of the overall study and its limitations: TRBV28, TRBJ1-2 and TRBJ2-5 were preferentially used in persistent disease, while TRBV20-1 and TRBJ2-1 were favored in newly diagnosed disease. Peripheral blood alone was examined, since thyroid tissue, which constituted the primary lesion, could not be accessed. Persistent patients shared more public clonotypes among themselves (around 3,000) than newly diagnosed patients did (over 950). As a limitation, the authors acknowledged that the small sample size may reduce accuracy. Sequencing and analysis were limited to the TCR beta chain. Persistent Graves' disease patients showed lower TCR Shannon entropy and fewer highly expanded clones than newly diagnosed patients, suggesting clonal expansion.

In this sample, this clonotype turned up many times. Its specific antigen is unknown. Nothing much larger sits one base from this clone, and base qualities are not available. Library preparation used multiplex PCR. Instrument used: Illumina HiSeq 4000. iRepertoire HTBI primers and Arm-PCR amplification of CDR3 regions were used to construct TCR beta libraries. Gel purification was performed on PCR products prior to sequencing. The published analysis was carried out like this. Gene usage analysis of CDR3 amino acid clonotypes used the 55 to 80 TRBV and 14 to 15 TRBJ segments found across samples. COPE and FqMerger were used to merge filtered high-quality paired reads into contigs. Contigs were aligned with BLAST to IMGT TRBV, TRBD and TRBJ reference genes, and CDR3 was defined per IMGT. Any clonotype with a frequency above 0.1% was counted as a highly expanded clone. Shannon entropy was used to measure repertoire diversity, and the Gini coefficient was used to measure V-J evenness. Public clonotypes were defined as clonotypes shared by more than one individual. In-frame beta chains were kept once TCRdb had trimmed the public reads at Q25 with fastp and called clones with MiXCR. Identical CDR3 proteins give one entry, which carries the most common genes and DNA. Here the V and J calls rest on TCRdb's processing, not on the authors' analysis. This sample lists approximately 400,000 distinct CDR3 sequences; roughly 25% were detected once. Of the sample, about 29% falls within the top ten clones.

Sequences MNHEY (CDR1) and SMNVEV (CDR2) are obtained from the germline V gene (reference sequence). The junction shows trimming of 6 bases on V and 1 base on J, and the gene matches do not reach 8 bases of it. From the cysteine through the phenylalanine, the CDR3 covers 16 amino acids. Just CDR3 DNA is preserved here, 48 bases in frame from base 1. The sample's time point label, in plain terms: persistent/refractory GD, antithyroid drugs over 5 years with positive TRAb. RNA was extracted from PBMCs in TRIzol for both TCR sequencing and RNA sequencing. The diagnosis of Graves' disease was made according to American Thyroid Association guidelines. The patients came from an endocrinology department in Xi'an, China. From each patient, roughly 9 milliliters of peripheral blood was collected into an EDTA anticoagulant tube. PBMCs were isolated by Ficoll Paque Plus density gradient separation without further T cell sorting. An Agilent 2100 Bioanalyzer and agarose gel were used to check RNA quality, and a NanoDrop 2000 was used to measure RNA concentration.

The sample in question was peripheral blood mononuclear cells (PBMCs), obtained when the disease was refractory, from a patient treated with antithyroid drugs. The V and J segments used are TRBV27 and TRBJ2-7; TRBD2 aligns with 11 central bases. This clonotype was sampled from a woman aged 40 to 55 with Graves disease. Donor details come from another sample of the same person, matched by shared clones. CDR3 region: CASSPASGRYSYEQYF. The DNA sequence is given as TGTGCCAGCAGCCCGGCTAGCGGGAGGTATTCCTACGAGCAGTACTTC.